The T cell receptor (beta chain) under discussion was sequenced for a study of blood T cells in healthy people across ages. General observations from the study: With donor CMV status unknown, expanded clonotype changes were possibly confounded. Roughly linear age-related decline in beta diversity appeared, significant by age roughly 40. When set beside aged donors, long-lived donors presented more naive CD4+ cells and higher diversity.

Germline CDR1 MNHNY, CDR2 SVGAGI (reference sequence). V was shortened by 2 bases and J by 7 bases, with 12 bases between the two germline ends. The CDR3 runs 13 residues. Using a J-beta primer mix together with a sample-barcoded 5' primer, a second PCR was run for 7 to 11 cycles. TCRdb called the 5' RACE reads again in MiXCR, with one record for every CDR3 protein. The table lists hundreds of thousands of distinct CDR3 sequences, 52% of them singletons. This clonotype was detected many times. The antigen is undetermined. Peripheral blood from each donor was collected in a volume of ten milliliters. Sequenced material: blood. This chain uses TRBV6-6 with TRBJ2-7; D possibly corresponds to TRBD2 (5 bases). This clonotype was obtained from a woman aged 80 or over in good health. This chain's CDR3 is CASSYPGNNEQYF. CDR3 coding DNA: TGTGCCAGCAGTTACCCCGGGAACAATGAGCAGTACTTC.